The TCR beta chain under discussion was sequenced for a study of T-cell memory formation after mild COVID-19. Study-wide findings and caveats: CM and EM subsets held most contracting CD4+ clones; EMRA held CD8+ ones.

Each CDR3 protein is one row after TCRdb ran MiXCR on the 5' RACE reads. Of hundreds of thousands of distinct CDR3 sequences listed, roughly 17% were seen once; the top ten hold about 12%. V dropped 4 bases and J dropped 5; count of bases not matched to a gene: 8. This CDR3 contains 15 residues. CDR1 is SGHKS and CDR2 is YYEKEE in the germline V gene (reference sequence). Comments on this clonotype: Antigen specificity is unknown.

The chain joins TRBV5-5 to TRBJ1-5; 8 positions agree with TRBD1. Sequencing input: PBMCs or a T cell subset sorted from them (not recorded which). This receptor was taken from an adult woman who had mild COVID-19 (a few samples of this study predate the infection). Cell type and time point are not known. CDR3 region: CASSRRQGRDQPQHF. The CDR3 DNA reads TGTGCCAGCAGCCGCCGACAGGGGAGGGATCAGCCCCAGCATTTT.